A single sample is the source of the 8 T cell receptor beta chains below, sequenced in a study of breast tumors, draining lymph nodes, adjacent tissues (dated by TCRdb to 2015 to 2016). Libraries were prepared through multiplex PCR. The run used an Illumina HiSeq 2000. TCRdb itself trimmed the public reads at Q25 with fastp, ran MiXCR and retained productive beta chains. For every CDR3 protein sequence, its rows merge into one entry that carries the most common genes and DNA. In all, the sample holds about 180,000 distinct CDR3 sequences, and around 35% of those were seen once. The top ten hold around 4% of the sample. Lymph node samples were obtained from the axillary draining lymph nodes of breast cancer patients. Sequenced: axillary lymph node tissue. The receptors derive from a female donor with breast cancer. Some clones in this sample may be carry-over from other donors' samples.

Ten or more counts support this clonotype. The chain recombines TRBV7-3 with TRBJ1-4; tentative D call: TRBD1 (6 bases). Looked up from germline, CDR1 is SGHTA and CDR2 is FQGTGA. This CDR3 has 13 residues. V lost 5 bases, J lost 5 bases, and 9 bases lay in between. This CDR3 reads CASSPTGNEKLFF. CDR3 coding DNA: TGTGCCAGCAGCCCTACAGGGAATGAAAAACTGTTTTTT.

The chain uses TRBV12-3 or TRBV12-4 and TRBJ2-3; 9 nucleotides align to TRBD1. CDR3 size: 15 residues. With 5 bases clipped from V and 5 bases from J, the junction kept 8 bases outside the gene matches. This CDR3 reads CASSPHRGPGDTQYF. Here the CDR3 DNA reads TGTGCCAGCAGTCCACACAGGGGGCCGGGAGATACGCAGTATTTT.

Comment on this clonotype: Possible read error: a much larger clone is one base away. Without the conserved terminal phenylalanine or tryptophan, this CDR3 likely stems from a read error. The chain couples TRBV28 to TRBJ1-2; TRBD1 might be the D (6 bases). Per the germline V gene, CDR1 is MDHEN and CDR2 is SYDVKM. V lost 3 bases to trimming and J lost 2 bases, with 19 bases between them. The CDR3 totals 17 residues. As DNA, the CDR3 is TGTGCCAGCAGTTTCCGGGGGCGCGGGACCCTGAACTATGGCTACACCTGC. Amino acids: CASSFRGRGTLNYGYTC.

This clonotype was found many times. This chain connects TRBV7-9 to TRBJ1-2, with 10 positions matching TRBD1. Trimming removed 5 bases from V and 4 bases from J; junction bases left unmatched: 7. CDR1 and CDR2 (germline): SEHNR, FQNEAQ (reference sequence). CDR3 length equals 15 residues. The CDR3 spells CASSPDRGRTYGYTF. The CDR3 DNA is TGTGCCAGCAGCCCTGACAGGGGGCGGACCTATGGCTACACCTTC.

The chain uses TRBV5-6 and TRBJ1-1; no clear D gene. The CDR3 is made up of 13 amino acids. Trimming took 1 base from V and 1 from J, leaving 5 bases between them. Germline V gene lookup returns CDR1 SGHDT and CDR2 YYEEEE. The CDR3 loop reads CASSLRWNTEAFF. CDR3 nucleotide sequence: TGTGCCAGCAGCTTGAGGTGGAACACTGAAGCTTTCTTT.

This clonotype was picked up many times. This chain links TRBV28 with TRBJ1-4; D remains ambiguous. The CDR3 is 11 residues long. V was cut by 7 bases and J by 8 bases, with 8 bases left in between. Germline CDR1 reads MDHEN; CDR2 reads SYDVKM. The CDR3 protein is CASTNLEKLFF. The DNA for the CDR3 is TGTGCCAGCACAAACTTGGAAAAACTGTTTTTT.

This clonotype was seen many times. The chain couples TRBV18 to TRBJ2-1; D remains ambiguous. Trimming removed 6 bases from V and 5 bases from J, with 5 bases in between. The CDR3 has 11 residues. Germline CDR1 KGHSH, CDR2 LQKENI. CDR3 bases: TGTGCCAGCTCCCATGACAATGAGCAGTTCTTC. Translated, it gives CASSHDNEQFF.

The chain joins TRBV25-1 to TRBJ1-4; D is unresolved. Trimming pared 3 bases from V and 8 bases from J, leaving 16 bases between. The CDR3 runs 15 residues. From germline, CDR1 is MGHDK and CDR2 SYGVNS. This CDR3 reads CASSDQSPNDEKLFF. The CDR3 DNA reads as TGTGCCAGCAGTGACCAGAGCCCGAACGACGAAAAACTGTTTTTT. The full variable domain, its missing parts supplied by reference TRBV25-1 and TRBJ1-4, is EADIYQTPRYLVIGTGKKITLECSQTMGHDKMYWYQQDPGMELHLIHYSYGVNSTEKGDLSSESTVSRIRTEHFPLTLESARPSHTSQYLCASSDQSPNDEKLFFGSGTQLSVL.